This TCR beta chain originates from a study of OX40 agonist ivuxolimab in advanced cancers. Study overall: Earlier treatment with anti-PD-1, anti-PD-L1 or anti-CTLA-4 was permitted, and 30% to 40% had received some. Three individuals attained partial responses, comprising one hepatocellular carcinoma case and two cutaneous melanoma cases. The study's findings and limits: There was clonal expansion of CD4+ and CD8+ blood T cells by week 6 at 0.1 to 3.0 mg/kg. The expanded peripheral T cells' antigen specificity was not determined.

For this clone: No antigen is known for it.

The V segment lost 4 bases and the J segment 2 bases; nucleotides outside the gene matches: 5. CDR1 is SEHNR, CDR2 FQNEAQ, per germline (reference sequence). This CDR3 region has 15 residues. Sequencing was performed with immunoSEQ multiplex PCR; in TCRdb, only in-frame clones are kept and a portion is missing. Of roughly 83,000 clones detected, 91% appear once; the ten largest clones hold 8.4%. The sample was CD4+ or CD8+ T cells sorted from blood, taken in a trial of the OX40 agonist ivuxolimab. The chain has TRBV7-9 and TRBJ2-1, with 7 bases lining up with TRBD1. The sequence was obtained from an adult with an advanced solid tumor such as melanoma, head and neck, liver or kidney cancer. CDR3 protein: CASSSLTGPYNEQFF. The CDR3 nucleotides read TGTGCCAGCAGCTCCTTGACAGGGCCCTACAATGAGCAGTTCTTC.